What follows describes a single TCR beta chain. TCRdb ran MiXCR on the 5' RACE reads and lists one entry per CDR3 protein. Among approximately 53,000 distinct CDR3 sequences listed, roughly 30% were seen once. CDR1 SGHRS and CDR2 YFSETQ come from the germline V gene. The CDR3 totals 15 residues. V lost 5 bases, J lost 2 bases, and 13 bases lay in between. This rearrangement joins TRBV5-1 to TRBJ2-2; the D gene is possibly TRBD2 (5 bases). The sample consisted of tumor-infiltrating memory CD4+ T cells sorted from the breast tumor. The subset here: memory CD4+ T cells, CD4+CD45RO+CD25-. The receptor comes from a female donor with breast cancer. The CDR3 coding sequence is TGCGCCAGCAGGCGGGCAGGAGAAAACACCGGGGAGCTGTTTTTT. Protein: CASRRAGENTGELFF.